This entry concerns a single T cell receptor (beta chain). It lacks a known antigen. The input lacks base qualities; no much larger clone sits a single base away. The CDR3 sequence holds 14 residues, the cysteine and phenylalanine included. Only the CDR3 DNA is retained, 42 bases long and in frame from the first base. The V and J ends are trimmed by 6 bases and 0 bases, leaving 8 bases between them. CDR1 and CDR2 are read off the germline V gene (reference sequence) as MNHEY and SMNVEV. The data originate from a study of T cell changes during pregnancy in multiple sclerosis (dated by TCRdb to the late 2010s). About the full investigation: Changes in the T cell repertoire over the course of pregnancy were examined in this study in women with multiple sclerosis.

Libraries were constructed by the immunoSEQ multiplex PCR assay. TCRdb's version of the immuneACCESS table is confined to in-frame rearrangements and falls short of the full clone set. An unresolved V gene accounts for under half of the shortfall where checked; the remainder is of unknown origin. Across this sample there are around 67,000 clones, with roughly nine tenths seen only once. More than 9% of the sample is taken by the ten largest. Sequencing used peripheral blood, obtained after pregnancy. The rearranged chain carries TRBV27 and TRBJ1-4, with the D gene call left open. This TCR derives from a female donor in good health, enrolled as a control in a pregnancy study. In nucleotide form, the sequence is TGTGCCAGCAGACAGACGGCAACTAATGAAAAACTGTTTTTT. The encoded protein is CASRQTATNEKLFF. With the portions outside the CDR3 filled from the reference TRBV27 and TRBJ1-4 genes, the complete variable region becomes EAQVTQNPRYLITVTGKKLTVTCSQNMNHEYMSWYRQDPGLGLRQIYYSMNVEVTDKGDVPEGYKVSRKEKRNFPLILESPSPNQTSLYFCASRQTATNEKLFFGSGTQLSVL.